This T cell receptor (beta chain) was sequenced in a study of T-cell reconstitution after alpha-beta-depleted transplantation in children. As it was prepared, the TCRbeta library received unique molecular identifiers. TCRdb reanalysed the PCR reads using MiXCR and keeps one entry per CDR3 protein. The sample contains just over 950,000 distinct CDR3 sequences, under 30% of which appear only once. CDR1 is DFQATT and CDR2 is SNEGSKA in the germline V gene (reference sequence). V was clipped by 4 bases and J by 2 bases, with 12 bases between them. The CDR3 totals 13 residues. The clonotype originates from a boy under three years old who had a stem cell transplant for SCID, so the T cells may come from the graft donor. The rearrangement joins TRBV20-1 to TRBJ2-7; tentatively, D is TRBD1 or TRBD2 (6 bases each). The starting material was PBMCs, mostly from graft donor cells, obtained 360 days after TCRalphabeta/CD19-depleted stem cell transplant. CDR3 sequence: CSAKGGQTYEQYF. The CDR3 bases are TGCAGTGCTAAGGGGGGACAAACCTACGAGCAGTACTTC.